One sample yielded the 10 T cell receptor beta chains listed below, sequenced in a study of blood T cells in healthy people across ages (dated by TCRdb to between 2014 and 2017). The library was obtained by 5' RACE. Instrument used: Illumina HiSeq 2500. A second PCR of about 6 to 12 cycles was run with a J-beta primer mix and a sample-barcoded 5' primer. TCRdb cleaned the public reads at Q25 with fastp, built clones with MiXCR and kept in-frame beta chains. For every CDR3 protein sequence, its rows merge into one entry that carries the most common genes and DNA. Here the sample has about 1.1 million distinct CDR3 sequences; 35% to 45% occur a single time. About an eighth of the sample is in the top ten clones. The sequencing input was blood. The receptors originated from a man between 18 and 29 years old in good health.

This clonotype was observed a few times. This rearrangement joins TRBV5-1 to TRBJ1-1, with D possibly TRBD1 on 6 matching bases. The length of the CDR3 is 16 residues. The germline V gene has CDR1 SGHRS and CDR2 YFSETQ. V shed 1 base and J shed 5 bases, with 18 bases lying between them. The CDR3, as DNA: TGCGCCAGCAGCTTGTTGGGGGGCTTAATGGAGACTGAAGCTTTCTTT. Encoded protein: CASSLLGGLMETEAFF.

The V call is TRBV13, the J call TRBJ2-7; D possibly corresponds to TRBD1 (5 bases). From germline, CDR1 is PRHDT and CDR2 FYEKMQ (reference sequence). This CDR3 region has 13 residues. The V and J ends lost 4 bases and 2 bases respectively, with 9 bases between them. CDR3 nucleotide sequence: TGTGCCAGCAGCTCGAGACAGCCCTACGAGCAGTACTTC. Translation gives CASSSRQPYEQYF.

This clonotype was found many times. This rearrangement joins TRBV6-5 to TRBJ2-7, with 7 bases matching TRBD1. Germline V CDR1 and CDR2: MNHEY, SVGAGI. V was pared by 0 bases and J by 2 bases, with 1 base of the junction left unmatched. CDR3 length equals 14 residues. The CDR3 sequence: CASSYSGTAYEQYF. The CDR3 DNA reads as TGTGCCAGCAGTTACTCCGGGACAGCCTACGAGCAGTACTTC.

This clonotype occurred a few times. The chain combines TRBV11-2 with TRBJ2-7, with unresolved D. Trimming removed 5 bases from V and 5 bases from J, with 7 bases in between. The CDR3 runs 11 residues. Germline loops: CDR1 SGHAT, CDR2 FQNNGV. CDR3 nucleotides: TGTGCCAGCAGCATCAAAGACGAGCAGTACTTC. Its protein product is CASSIKDEQYF. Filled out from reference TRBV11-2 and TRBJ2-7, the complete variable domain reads EAGVAQSPRYKIIEKRQSVAFWCNPISGHATLYWYQQILGQGPKLLIQFQNNGVVDDSQLPKDRFSAERLKGVDSTLKIQPAKLEDSAVYLCASSIKDEQYFGPGTRLTVT.

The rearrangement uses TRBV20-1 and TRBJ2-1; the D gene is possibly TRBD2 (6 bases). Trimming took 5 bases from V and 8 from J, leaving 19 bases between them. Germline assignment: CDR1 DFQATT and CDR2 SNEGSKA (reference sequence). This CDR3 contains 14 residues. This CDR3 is CSAPARDPGDEQFF. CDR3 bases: TGCAGTGCTCCCGCGCGGGACCCTGGCGATGAGCAGTTCTTC.

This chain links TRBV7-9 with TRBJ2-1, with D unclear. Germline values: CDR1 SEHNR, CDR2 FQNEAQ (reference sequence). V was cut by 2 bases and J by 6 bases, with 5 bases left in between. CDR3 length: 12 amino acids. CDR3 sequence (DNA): TGTGCCAGCAGCTTAATCCCCAATGAGCAGTTCTTC. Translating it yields CASSLIPNEQFF.

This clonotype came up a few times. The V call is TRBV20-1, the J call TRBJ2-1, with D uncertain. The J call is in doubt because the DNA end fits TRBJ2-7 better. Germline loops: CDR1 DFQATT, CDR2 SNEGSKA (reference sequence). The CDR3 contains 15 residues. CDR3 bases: TGCAGTGCTAGAGATTTGGTTAACTCCTACAATGAGCAGTACTTC. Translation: CSARDLVNSYNEQYF.

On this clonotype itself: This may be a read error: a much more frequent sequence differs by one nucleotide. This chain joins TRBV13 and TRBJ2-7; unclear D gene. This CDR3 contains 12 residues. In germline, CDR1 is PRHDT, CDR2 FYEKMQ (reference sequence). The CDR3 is CTSSQGVYEQYF. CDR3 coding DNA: TGTACCAGCAGCCAAGGCGTTTACGAGCAGTACTTC.

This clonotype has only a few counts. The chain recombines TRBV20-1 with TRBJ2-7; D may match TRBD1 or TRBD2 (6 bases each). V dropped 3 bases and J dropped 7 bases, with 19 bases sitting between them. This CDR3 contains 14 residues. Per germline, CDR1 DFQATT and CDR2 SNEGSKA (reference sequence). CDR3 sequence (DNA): TGCAGTGCTAGTGTCGGGGGCCACTACAATGAGCAGTACTTC. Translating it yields CSASVGGHYNEQYF.

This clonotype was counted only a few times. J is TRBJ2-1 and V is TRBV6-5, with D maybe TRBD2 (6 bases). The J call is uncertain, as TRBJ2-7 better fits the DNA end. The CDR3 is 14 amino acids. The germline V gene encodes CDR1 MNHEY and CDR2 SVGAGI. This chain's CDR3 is CASQNSGSYNEQYF. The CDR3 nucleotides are TGTGCCAGTCAGAATAGCGGATCCTACAATGAGCAGTACTTC.